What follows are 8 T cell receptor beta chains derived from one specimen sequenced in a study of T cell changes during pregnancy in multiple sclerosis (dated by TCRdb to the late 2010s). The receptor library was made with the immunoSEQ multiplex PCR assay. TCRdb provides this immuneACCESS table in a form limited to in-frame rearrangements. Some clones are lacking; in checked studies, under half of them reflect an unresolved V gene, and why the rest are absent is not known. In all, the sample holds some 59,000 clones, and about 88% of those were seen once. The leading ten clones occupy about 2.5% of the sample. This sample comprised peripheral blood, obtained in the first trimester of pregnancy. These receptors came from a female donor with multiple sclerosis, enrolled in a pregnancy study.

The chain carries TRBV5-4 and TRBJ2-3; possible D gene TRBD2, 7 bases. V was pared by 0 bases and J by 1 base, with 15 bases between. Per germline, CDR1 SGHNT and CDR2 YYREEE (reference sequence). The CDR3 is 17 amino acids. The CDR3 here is CASSLGRGGEGTDTQYF. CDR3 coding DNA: TGTGCCAGCAGCTTGGGTAGGGGGGGGGAAGGCACAGATACGCAGTATTTT.

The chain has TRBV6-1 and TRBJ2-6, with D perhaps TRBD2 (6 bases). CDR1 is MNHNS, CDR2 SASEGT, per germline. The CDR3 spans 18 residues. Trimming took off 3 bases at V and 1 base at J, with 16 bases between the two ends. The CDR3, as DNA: TGTGCCAGCAGTGAGGGGAGGTGGCTAGGGTCTGGGGCCAACGTCCTGACTTTC. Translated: CASSEGRWLGSGANVLTF.

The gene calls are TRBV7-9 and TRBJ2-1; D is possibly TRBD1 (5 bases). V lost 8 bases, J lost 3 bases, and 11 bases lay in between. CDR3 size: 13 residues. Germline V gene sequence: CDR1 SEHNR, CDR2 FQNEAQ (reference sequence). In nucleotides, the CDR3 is TGTGCCAGCCTGACAGTCAACTACAATGAGCAGTTCTTC. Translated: CASLTVNYNEQFF.

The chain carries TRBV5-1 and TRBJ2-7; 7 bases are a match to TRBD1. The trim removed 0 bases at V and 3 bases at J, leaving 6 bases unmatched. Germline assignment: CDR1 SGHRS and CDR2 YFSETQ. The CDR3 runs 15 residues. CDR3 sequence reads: CASSLAGTALYEQYF. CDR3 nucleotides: TGCGCCAGCAGCTTGGCCGGGACAGCCCTCTACGAGCAGTACTTC.

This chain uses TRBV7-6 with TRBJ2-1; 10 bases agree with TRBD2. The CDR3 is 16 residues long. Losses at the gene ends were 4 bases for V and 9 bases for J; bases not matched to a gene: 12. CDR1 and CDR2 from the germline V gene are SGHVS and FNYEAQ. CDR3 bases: TGTGCCAGCAGCTCCTCTAGCGGGGGCGATTTTGGTGAGCAGTTCTTC. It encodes CASSSSSGGDFGEQFF.

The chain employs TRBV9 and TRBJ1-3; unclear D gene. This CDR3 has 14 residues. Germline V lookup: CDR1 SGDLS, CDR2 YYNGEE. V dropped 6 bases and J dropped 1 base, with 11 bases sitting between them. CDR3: CASKRGDSGNTIYF. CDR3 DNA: TGTGCCAGCAAGCGGGGAGATTCTGGAAACACCATATATTTT.

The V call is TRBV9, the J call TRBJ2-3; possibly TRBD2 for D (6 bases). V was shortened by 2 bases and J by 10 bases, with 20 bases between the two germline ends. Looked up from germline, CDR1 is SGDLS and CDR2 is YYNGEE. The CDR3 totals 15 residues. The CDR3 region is CASSVGTPPADAQYF. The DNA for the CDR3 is TGTGCCAGCAGCGTGGGGACTCCCCCGGCCGATGCGCAGTATTTT.

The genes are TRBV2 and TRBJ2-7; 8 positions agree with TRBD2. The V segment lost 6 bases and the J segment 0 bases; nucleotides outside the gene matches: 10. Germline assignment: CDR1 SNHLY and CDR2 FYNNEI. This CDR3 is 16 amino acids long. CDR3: CASSPTGLANSYEQYF. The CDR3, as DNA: TGTGCCAGCAGCCCGACCGGACTAGCCAACTCCTACGAGCAGTACTTC.